The 18 T cell receptor beta chains given below trace back to one sample, sequenced in a study of blood T cell repertoires in COVID-19. The assay was immunoSEQ multiplex PCR, and TCRdb's table has in-frame clones only and misses some. The table has 300,000 to 450,000 clones, more than 70% seen once. Sequencing input: PBMCs or T cells enriched from blood (not recorded which). These receptors were obtained from a woman in her twenties or thirties who had been exposed to COVID-19.

The chain is built from TRBV20-1 and TRBJ2-3; D is undetermined. The CDR3 totals 11 residues. The V end was cut by 5 bases, the J end by 6 bases, with 9 bases between. The germline V gene has CDR1 DFQATT and CDR2 SNEGSKA (reference sequence). The CDR3 spells CSAYRADTQYF. For the CDR3, the DNA is TGCAGTGCTTATAGAGCGGATACGCAGTATTTT.

The chain couples TRBV10-3 to TRBJ2-3, with 15 bases aligning to TRBD2. The length of the CDR3 is 18 residues. The junction had 6 bases not matched to a gene; V was cut back by 4 bases and J by 1 base. Germline lookup yields CDR1 ENHRY and CDR2 SYGVKD. In nucleotides, the CDR3 is TGTGCCATCAGTGGAGGGACTAGCGGGAGGTTTCGCACAGATACGCAGTATTTT. It encodes CAISGGTSGRFRTDTQYF.

This clone has just one count. This chain links TRBV6-4 with TRBJ2-6, with no clear D. This CDR3 spans 13 amino acids. With 7 bases removed from V and 0 bases from J, the gap between germline ends came to 4 bases. The germline V gene has CDR1 MRHNA and CDR2 SNTAGT. CDR3 coding DNA: TGTGCCAGCACCCTCTCTGGGGCCAACGTCCTGACTTTC. Protein: CASTLSGANVLTF.

The CDR3 is CASSLLGTDYEQYF. The CDR3 coding sequence is TGTGCCAGCAGTTTATTGGGGACAGACTACGAGCAGTACTTC. The chain uses TRBV28 and TRBJ2-7; the match to TRBD1 covers 7 bases. V trimming: 1 base; J trimming: 3 bases; junction bases outside the gene matches: 3. This CDR3 comprises 14 residues. Germline V lookup: CDR1 MDHEN, CDR2 SYDVKM.

This clone was detected once. The rearrangement joins TRBV5-5 to TRBJ1-4; 8 bases agree with TRBD1. V was pared by 0 bases and J by 0 bases, with 4 bases of the junction left unmatched. This CDR3 has 17 amino acids. Germline V gene data show CDR1 as SGHKS and CDR2 as YYEKEE (reference sequence). This CDR3 is CASSLGTGKPTNEKLFF. CDR3 coding DNA: TGTGCCAGCAGCTTGGGGACAGGGAAGCCAACTAATGAAAAACTGTTTTTT.

This rearrangement joins TRBV3-1 (or the pseudogene TRBV3-2) to TRBJ2-7; D gene uncertain. CDR1 LGHDT and CDR2 YNNKEL come from the germline V gene (reference sequence). The V end lost 4 bases, the J end lost 0 bases, and 7 bases lay between the germline ends. The CDR3 runs 13 residues. The CDR3 sequence is CASSLYGSYEQYF. DNA of the CDR3: TGTGCCAGCAGCCTCTACGGCTCCTACGAGCAGTACTTC.

This clone has more than one count but fewer than ten. J is TRBJ1-1 and V is TRBV5-1; D possibly corresponds to TRBD1 (5 bases). CDR1 is SGHRS and CDR2 is YFSETQ in the germline V gene. This CDR3 spans 16 amino acids. Trimming removed 6 bases at V and 2 bases at J, with 20 bases between. This CDR3 reads CASKVGQLNLNTEAFF. CDR3 coding DNA: TGCGCCAGCAAAGTAGGACAATTGAACCTTAACACTGAAGCTTTCTTT.

CDR3 sequence reads: CASRGQGGNTIYF. DNA for the CDR3: TGTGCCAGCAGGGGACAGGGCGGAAACACCATATATTTT. This rearrangement joins TRBV9 to TRBJ1-3; TRBD1 agrees at 9 bases. The length of the CDR3 is 13 residues. Germline lookup yields CDR1 SGDLS and CDR2 YYNGEE. Trimming cost V 5 bases and J 4 bases; bases outside gene matches: 1.

The chain links TRBV3-1 (or the pseudogene TRBV3-2) to TRBJ1-1, with 7 bases identical to TRBD1. Germline V gene data show CDR1 as LGHDT and CDR2 as YNNKEL (reference sequence). There are 15 residues in the CDR3. J was trimmed by 0 bases and V by 4 bases; bases with no gene match: 5. The CDR3 loop is CASSPLDRLNTEAFF. The CDR3 DNA sequence: TGTGCCAGCAGCCCTTTGGACAGGCTGAACACTGAAGCTTTCTTT.

The CDR3: CASSYWVAGGYNNEQFF. The CDR3, as DNA: TGTGCCAGCAGTTACTGGGTAGCGGGAGGGTATAACAATGAGCAGTTCTTC. This rearrangement joins TRBV7-8 to TRBJ2-1, with 11 bases that match TRBD2. Germline V lookup: CDR1 SGHVS, CDR2 FQNEAQ. The V gene end was trimmed by 6 bases and the J gene end by 5 bases; junction bases not matched to a gene: 12. The CDR3 is made up of 17 amino acids.

This chain links TRBV5-1 with TRBJ1-1; 11 bases line up with TRBD1. Germline CDR1 is SGHRS and CDR2 is YFSETQ. Trimming cost V 4 bases and J 3 bases; bases outside gene matches: 14. The CDR3 is made up of 18 amino acids. The CDR3 coding sequence is TGCGCCAGCAGCCCGGCCCACGGGACAGGGGGTAGGGACACTGAAGCTTTCTTT. It is translated as CASSPAHGTGGRDTEAFF. The variable domain in full, with the rest retrieved from reference TRBV5-1 and TRBJ1-1, is KAGVTQTPRYLIKTRGQQVTLSCSPISGHRSVSWYQQTPGQGLQFLFEYFSETQRNKGNFPGRFSGRQFSNSRSEMNVSTLELGDSALYLCASSPAHGTGGRDTEAFFGQGTRLTVV.

The chain joins TRBV7-8 to TRBJ1-2; D unresolved. Trimming removed 4 bases from V and 4 bases from J, with 13 bases in between. The CDR3 extends over 14 amino acids. The germline V gene has CDR1 SGHVS and CDR2 FQNEAQ. The CDR3 protein is CASSSMRHVYGYTF. CDR3 DNA sequence: TGTGCCAGCAGCTCCATGAGACATGTCTATGGCTACACCTTC.

The chain combines TRBV18 with TRBJ2-2; the match to TRBD2 covers 7 bases. With 2 bases clipped from V and 4 bases from J, the junction kept 1 base outside the gene matches. CDR1 KGHSH and CDR2 LQKENI come from the germline V gene. This CDR3 region has 14 residues. CDR3 nucleotides: TGTGCCAGCTCACCAGGGGAGGGCACCGGGGAGCTGTTTTTT. Translated: CASSPGEGTGELFF.

This clone was seen more than once but under ten times. This chain joins TRBV5-5 and TRBJ1-3; TRBD1 agrees at 9 bases. Trimming took 5 bases from V and 0 from J; bases not matched to a gene: 6. CDR1 and CDR2 (germline): SGHKS, YYEKEE (reference sequence). The CDR3 has 16 residues. CDR3 coding DNA: TGTGCCAGCAGTTGGACAGGGGCTTACTCTGGAAACACCATATATTTT. Translation: CASSWTGAYSGNTIYF.

The rearrangement joins TRBV21-1 to TRBJ2-3; TRBD2 was called by the table and not checked on the DNA. TRBV21-1 is termed a pseudogene. This CDR3 is 15 amino acids long. CDR3 DNA sequence: TGTGCCAGCAGCAAGGAGGGGGGGAGGACAGATACGCAGTATTTT. The encoded protein is CASSKEGGRTDTQYF.

This clone has just a few counts. J is TRBJ2-3 and V is TRBV28; 9 bases are shared with TRBD1. Germline V gives CDR1 MDHEN, CDR2 SYDVKM. Trimming cost V 8 bases and J 7 bases; bases outside gene matches: 13. The CDR3 is 15 amino acids. Here the CDR3 DNA reads TGTGCCAGCCAAAACGGCCGGGACAGGGCACATACGCAGTATTTT. Its protein product is CASQNGRDRAHTQYF.

The V call is TRBV18, the J call TRBJ2-5, with a tentative D call TRBD2 (6 bases). CDR3 length: 14 amino acids. The germline CDR1 and CDR2 sequences are KGHSH and LQKENI. Deletions cut 0 bases from V and 4 bases from J, with 9 bases between. The CDR3 DNA reads as TGTGCCAGCTCACCACCTACTAGCCGAGAGACCCAGTACTTC. Its translation is CASSPPTSRETQYF.

The J gene is TRBJ1-5, the V gene TRBV28, with 7 bases aligning to TRBD1. J was trimmed by 4 bases and V by 6 bases; bases with no gene match: 12. The CDR3 has 16 residues. Germline V gene lookup returns CDR1 MDHEN and CDR2 SYDVKM. CDR3 DNA: TGTGCCAGCAGCCCAGCCTCAGGGACAGTAAATCAGCCCCAGCATTTT. Its protein product is CASSPASGTVNQPQHF.